This TCR beta chain was captured by sequencing in a study of monozygotic twins with cystic fibrosis. Notes on the study in general: Co-twins had the most similar V usage for 13 of 16 pairs, J for 8.

Unmatched junction bases numbered 17, after V lost 7 bases and J lost 0 bases. CDR1 and CDR2 from the germline V gene are SNHLY and FYNNEI. The CDR3 consists of 18 residues. This table comes from immunoSEQ multiplex PCR, and its TCRdb copy is limited to in-frame clones, with some not included. The table has about 32,000 clones, about 92% seen once; the top ten hold roughly 0.9%. Concerning this clone: The target antigen is unknown.

The origin of this receptor is a girl aged 2 to 9 with cystic fibrosis. V usage is TRBV2 and J usage is TRBJ1-1; 7 bases match TRBD1. The specimen was blood. CDR3 nucleotides: TGTGCCAGCAAACCTTTTCGGACAGGTGATAGAATGAACACTGAAGCTTTCTTT. Its protein product is CASKPFRTGDRMNTEAFF.